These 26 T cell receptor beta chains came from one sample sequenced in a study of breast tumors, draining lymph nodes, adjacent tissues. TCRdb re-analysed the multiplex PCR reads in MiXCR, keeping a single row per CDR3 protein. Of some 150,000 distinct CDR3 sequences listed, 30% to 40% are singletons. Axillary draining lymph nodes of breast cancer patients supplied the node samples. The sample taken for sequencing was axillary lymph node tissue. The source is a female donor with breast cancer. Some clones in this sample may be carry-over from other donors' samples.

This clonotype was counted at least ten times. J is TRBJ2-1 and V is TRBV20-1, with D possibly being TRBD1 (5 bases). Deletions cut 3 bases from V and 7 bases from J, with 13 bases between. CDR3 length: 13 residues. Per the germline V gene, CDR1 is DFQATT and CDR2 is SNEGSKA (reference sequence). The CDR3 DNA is TGCAGTGCTAGTTTCAGGGCCTTGAATGAGCAGTTCTTC. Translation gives CSASFRALNEQFF.

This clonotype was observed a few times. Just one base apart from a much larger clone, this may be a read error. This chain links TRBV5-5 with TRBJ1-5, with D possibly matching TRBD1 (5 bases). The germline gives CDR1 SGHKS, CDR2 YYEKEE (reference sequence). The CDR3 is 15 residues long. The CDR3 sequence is CASGLGGPQKQPQHF. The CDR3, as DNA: TGTGCCAGCGGCTTGGGGGGACCTCAGAAGCAGCCCCAGCATTTT.

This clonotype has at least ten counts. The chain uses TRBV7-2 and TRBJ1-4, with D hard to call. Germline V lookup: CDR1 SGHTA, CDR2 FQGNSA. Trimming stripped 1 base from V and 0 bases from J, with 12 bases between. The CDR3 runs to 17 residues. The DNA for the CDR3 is TGTGCCAGCAGCTTAGTTGGAGGATGGGCAACTAATGAAAAACTGTTTTTT. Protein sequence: CASSLVGGWATNEKLFF.

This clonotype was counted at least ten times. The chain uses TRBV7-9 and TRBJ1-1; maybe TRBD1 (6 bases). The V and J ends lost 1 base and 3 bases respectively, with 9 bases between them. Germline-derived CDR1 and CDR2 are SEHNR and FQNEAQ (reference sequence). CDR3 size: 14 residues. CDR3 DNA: TGTGCCAGCAGCTTAGAGGGGACATACACTGAAGCTTTCTTT. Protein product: CASSLEGTYTEAFF.

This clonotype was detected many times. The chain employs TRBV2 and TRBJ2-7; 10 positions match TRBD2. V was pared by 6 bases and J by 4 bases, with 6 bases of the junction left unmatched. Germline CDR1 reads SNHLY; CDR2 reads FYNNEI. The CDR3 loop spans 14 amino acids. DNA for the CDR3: TGTGCCAGCAGGCCTAGCGGGAGACGGTACGAGCAGTACTTC. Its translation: CASRPSGRRYEQYF.

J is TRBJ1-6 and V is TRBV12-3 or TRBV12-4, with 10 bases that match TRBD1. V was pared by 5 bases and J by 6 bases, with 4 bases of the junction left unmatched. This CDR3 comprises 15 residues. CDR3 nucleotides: TGTGCCAGCAGTCCAGGACAGGGGGGTAATTCACCCCTCCACTTT. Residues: CASSPGQGGNSPLHF.

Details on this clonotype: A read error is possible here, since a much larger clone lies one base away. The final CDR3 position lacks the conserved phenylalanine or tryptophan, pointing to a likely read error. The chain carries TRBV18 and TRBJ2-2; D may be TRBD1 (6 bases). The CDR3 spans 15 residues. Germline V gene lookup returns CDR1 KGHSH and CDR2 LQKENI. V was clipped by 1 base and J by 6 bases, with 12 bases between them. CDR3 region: CASSPHPRGSGELFL. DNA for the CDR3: TGTGCCAGCTCACCACATCCCAGGGGATCCGGGGAGCTGTTTCTT.

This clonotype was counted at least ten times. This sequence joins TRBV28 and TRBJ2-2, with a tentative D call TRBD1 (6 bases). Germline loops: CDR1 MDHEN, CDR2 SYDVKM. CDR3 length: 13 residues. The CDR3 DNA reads TGTGCGACCAGGGGCATTAACACCGGGGAGCTGTTTTTT. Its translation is CATRGINTGELFF.

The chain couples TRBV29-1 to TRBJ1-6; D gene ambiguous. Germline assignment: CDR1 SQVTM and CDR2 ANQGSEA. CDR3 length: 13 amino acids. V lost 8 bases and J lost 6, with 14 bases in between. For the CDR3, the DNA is TGCAGCCTTCCCGGATGGGCTAATTCACCCCTCCACTTT. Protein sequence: CSLPGWANSPLHF.

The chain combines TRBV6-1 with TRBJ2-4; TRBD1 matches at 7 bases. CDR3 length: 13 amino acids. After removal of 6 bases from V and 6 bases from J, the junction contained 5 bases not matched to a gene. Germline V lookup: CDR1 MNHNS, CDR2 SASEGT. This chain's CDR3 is CASRKGAGNIQYF. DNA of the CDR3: TGTGCCAGCAGAAAGGGGGCAGGAAACATTCAGTACTTC.

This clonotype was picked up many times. The DNA of the CDR3 is TGTGCTCGGGACCGCGCGAAGGGGGATACGCAGTATTTT. Its protein is CARDRAKGDTQYF. This sequence joins TRBV30 and TRBJ2-3, with D possibly called TRBD1 or TRBD2 (5 bases each). Germline assignment: CDR1 GTSNPN and CDR2 SVGIG (reference sequence). CDR3 size: 13 residues.

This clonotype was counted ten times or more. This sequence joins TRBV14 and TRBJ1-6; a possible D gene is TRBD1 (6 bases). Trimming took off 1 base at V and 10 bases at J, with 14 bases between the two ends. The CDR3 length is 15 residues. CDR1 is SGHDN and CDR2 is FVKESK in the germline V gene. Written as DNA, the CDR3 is TGTGCCAGCAGCCAAGTTGGGGGGCTCGGGTCACCCCTCCACTTT. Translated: CASSQVGGLGSPLHF.

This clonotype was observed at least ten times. The CDR3, as DNA: TGTGCCAGTAGAGGACTAGCGGGAATGGAGACCCAGTACTTC. Translated: CASRGLAGMETQYF. The chain uses TRBV19 and TRBJ2-5, with 12 bases identical to TRBD2. The germline V gene encodes CDR1 LNHDA and CDR2 SQIVND (reference sequence). V was pared by 6 bases and J by 5 bases, with 4 bases of the junction left unmatched. CDR3 size: 14 residues. The whole variable domain, remainder taken from reference TRBV19 and TRBJ2-5, is DGGITQSPKYLFRKEGQNVTLSCEQNLNHDAMYWYRQDPGQGLRLIYYSQIVNDFQKGDIAEGYSVSREKKESFPLTVTSAQKNPTAFYLCASRGLAGMETQYFGPGTRLLVL.

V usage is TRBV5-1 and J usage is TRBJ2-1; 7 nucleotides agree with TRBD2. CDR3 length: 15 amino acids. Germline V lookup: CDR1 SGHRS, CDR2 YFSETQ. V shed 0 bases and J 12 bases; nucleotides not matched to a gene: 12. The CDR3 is CASSLAREGTDTQFF. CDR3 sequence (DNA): TGCGCCAGCAGCTTGGCCAGGGAGGGAACAGATACGCAGTTCTTC.

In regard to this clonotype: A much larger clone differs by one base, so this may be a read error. As DNA, the CDR3 is TGTGCCAGAAGCGTAGAAGGGGGACCAAATTCACCCCCCCACTTT. The encoded protein is CARSVEGGPNSPPHF. J is TRBJ1-6 and V is TRBV9, with D possibly TRBD1 on 6 matching bases. Germline V gives CDR1 SGDLS, CDR2 YYNGEE. The CDR3 runs to 15 residues.

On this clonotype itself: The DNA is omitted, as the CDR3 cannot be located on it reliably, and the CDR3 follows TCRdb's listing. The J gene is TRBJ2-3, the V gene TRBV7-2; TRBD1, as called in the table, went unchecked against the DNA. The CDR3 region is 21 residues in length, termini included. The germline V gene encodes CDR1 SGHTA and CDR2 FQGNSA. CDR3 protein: CASSSYICSAPPSGSTDTQYF.

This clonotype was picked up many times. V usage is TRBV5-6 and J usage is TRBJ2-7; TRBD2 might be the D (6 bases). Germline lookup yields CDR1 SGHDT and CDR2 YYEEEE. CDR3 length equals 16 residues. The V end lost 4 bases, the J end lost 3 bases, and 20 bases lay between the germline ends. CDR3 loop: CASSRPGGFEFYEQYF. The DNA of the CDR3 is TGTGCCAGCAGCCGTCCCGGGGGATTCGAATTCTACGAGCAGTACTTC.

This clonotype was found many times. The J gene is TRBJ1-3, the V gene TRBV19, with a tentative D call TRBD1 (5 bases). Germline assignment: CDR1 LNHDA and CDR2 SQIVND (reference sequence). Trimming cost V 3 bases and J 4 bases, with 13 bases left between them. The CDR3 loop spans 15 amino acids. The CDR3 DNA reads TGTGCCAGTAGTATTAGGGGACCGGCCGGAAACACCATATATTTT. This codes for CASSIRGPAGNTIYF.

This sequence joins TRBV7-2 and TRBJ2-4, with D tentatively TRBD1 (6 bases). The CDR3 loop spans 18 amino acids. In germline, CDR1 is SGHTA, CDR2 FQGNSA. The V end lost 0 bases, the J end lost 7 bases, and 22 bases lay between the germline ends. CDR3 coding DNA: TGTGCCAGCAGCTTAGCCCCGACCGGGTTGGGGGCCACGAACATTCAGTACTTC. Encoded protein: CASSLAPTGLGATNIQYF.

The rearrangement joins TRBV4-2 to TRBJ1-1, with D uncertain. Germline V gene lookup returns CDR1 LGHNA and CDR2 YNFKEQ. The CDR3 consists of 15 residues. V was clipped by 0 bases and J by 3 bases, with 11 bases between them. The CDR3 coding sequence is TGTGCCAGCAGCCAAGAAGCAACAGTGGACACTGAAGCTTTCTTT. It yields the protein CASSQEATVDTEAFF.

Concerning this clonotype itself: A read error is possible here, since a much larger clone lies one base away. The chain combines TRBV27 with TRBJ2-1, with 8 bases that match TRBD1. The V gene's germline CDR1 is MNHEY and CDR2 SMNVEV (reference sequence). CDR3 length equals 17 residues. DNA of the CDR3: TGTGCCAGCAGTATAAGTCGGACAGGGAGCTCCTACAGTGAGCAGTTCTTC. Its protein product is CASSISRTGSSYSEQFF.

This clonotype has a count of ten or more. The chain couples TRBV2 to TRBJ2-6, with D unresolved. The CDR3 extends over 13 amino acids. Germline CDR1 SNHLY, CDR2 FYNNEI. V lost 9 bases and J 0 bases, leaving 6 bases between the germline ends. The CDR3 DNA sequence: TGTGCCAGGAAGGGCTCTGGGGCCAACGTCCTGACTTTC. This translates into CARKGSGANVLTF.

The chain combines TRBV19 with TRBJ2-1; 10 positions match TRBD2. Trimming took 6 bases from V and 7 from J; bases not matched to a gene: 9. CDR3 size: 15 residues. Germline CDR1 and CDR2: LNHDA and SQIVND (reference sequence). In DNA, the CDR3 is TGTGCCAGTAGCCACCCGGGACTAGCGTTGAATGAGCAGTTCTTC. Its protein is CASSHPGLALNEQFF. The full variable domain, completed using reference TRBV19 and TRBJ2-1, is DGGITQSPKYLFRKEGQNVTLSCEQNLNHDAMYWYRQDPGQGLRLIYYSQIVNDFQKGDIAEGYSVSREKKESFPLTVTSAQKNPTAFYLCASSHPGLALNEQFFGPGTRLTVL.

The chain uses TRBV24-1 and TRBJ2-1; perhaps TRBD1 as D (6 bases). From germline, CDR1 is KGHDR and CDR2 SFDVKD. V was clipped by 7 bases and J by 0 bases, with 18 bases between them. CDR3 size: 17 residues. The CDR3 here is CATSPLAVDSSYNEQFF. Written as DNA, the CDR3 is TGTGCCACCAGCCCTCTTGCGGTGGACAGCTCCTACAATGAGCAGTTCTTC.

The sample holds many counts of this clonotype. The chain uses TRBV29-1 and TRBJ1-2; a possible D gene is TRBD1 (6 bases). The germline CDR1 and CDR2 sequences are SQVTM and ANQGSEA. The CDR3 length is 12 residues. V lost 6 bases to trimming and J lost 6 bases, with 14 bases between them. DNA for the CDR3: TGCAGCGTCAAAGGGGCAGGGGATGGCTACACCTTC. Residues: CSVKGAGDGYTF. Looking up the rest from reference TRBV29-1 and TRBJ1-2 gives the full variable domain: SAVISQKPSRDICQRGTSLTIQCQVDSQVTMMFWYRQQPGQSLTLIATANQGSEATYESGFVIDKFPISRPNLTFSTLTVSNMSPEDSSIYLCSVKGAGDGYTFGSGTRLTVV.

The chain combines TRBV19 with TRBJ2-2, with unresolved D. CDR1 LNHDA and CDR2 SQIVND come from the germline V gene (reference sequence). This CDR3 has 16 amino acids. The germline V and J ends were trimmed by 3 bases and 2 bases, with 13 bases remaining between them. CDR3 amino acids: CASSITRSGNTGELFF. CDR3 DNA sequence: TGTGCCAGTAGTATTACGAGGTCTGGAAACACCGGGGAGCTGTTTTTT.